A selection of T cell receptor beta chains follows, all from one sample in a study of blood T cell repertoires in COVID-19. Some clones are missing from TCRdb's copy, which holds only in-frame ones; the method was immunoSEQ multiplex PCR. The sample lists hundreds of thousands of clones, roughly 87% seen once, with about 0.7% in the top ten. The sample consisted of peripheral blood. The receptors here all came from a human donor in a cohort sampled during active COVID-19. Each CDR3 is given with its conserved first and last residue. D genes are given only for firm matches. The size entry is marked missing in some rows and otherwise reads once, few, many or a size class.

CDR3nt: TGTGCCAGCAGCTTAACGACAGGAGAGCTCTACGAGCAGTACTTC
CDR3aa: CASSLTTGELYEQYF
v_gene: TRBV7-2
j_gene: TRBJ2-7
d_gene: -
abundance: -

CDR3nt: TGTGCCAGCAGCTTCAACCCCATCGGGGTGGGTGGCACTGAAGCTTTCTTT
CDR3aa: CASSFNPIGVGGTEAFF
v_gene: TRBV5-6
j_gene: TRBJ1-1
d_gene: -
abundance: once

CDR3nt: TGCGCCAGCAGTCATTACCCGACAGCTAACTATGGCTACACCTTC
CDR3aa: CASSHYPTANYGYTF
v_gene: TRBV4-3
j_gene: TRBJ1-2
d_gene: -
abundance: -

CDR3nt: TGTGCCAGCTTCACAGGGGGACAAGGCTACACCTTC
CDR3aa: CASFTGGQGYTF
v_gene: TRBV7-9
j_gene: TRBJ1-2
d_gene: TRBD1
abundance: -

CDR3nt: TGTGCCAGCAGCCTAGCGGGAGTCGACGAGCAGTTCTTC
CDR3aa: CASSLAGVDEQFF
v_gene: TRBV9
j_gene: TRBJ2-1
d_gene: TRBD2
abundance: -

CDR3nt: TGTGCCAGCAGTTTATTCCTAGCGGATGAGCAGTACTTC
CDR3aa: CASSLFLADEQYF
v_gene: TRBV12-3/TRBV12-4
j_gene: TRBJ2-7
d_gene: TRBD2
abundance: once

CDR3nt: TGCGCCAGCAGCCAAGAGACGGCGGGGAACAATGAGCAGTTCTTC
CDR3aa: CASSQETAGNNEQFF
v_gene: TRBV4-1
j_gene: TRBJ2-1
d_gene: -
abundance: -

CDR3nt: TGTGCCAGCAGGGGTCAGGGCGACACTGAAGCTTTCTTT
CDR3aa: CASRGQGDTEAFF
v_gene: TRBV2
j_gene: TRBJ1-1
d_gene: -
abundance: -

CDR3nt: TGTGCCAGCAGCCAAGTAGCGGGTCGGGCTGAAGCTTTCTTT
CDR3aa: CASSQVAGRAEAFF
v_gene: TRBV3-1/TRBV3-2
j_gene: TRBJ1-1
d_gene: -
abundance: -

CDR3nt: TGTGCCAGCAGCCAAGAGAACGGGGGACAGGGCTACGAGCAGTACTTC
CDR3aa: CASSQENGGQGYEQYF
v_gene: TRBV4-2
j_gene: TRBJ2-7
d_gene: TRBD1
abundance: -

CDR3nt: TGTGCCAGCAGTCCCCCGGGGCTCAGGGAGGAGTACTTC
CDR3aa: CASSPPGLREEYF
v_gene: TRBV28
j_gene: TRBJ2-7
d_gene: -
abundance: -

CDR3nt: TGTGCCAGCAGTACGGGTTTTACTGAAGCTTTCTTT
CDR3aa: CASSTGFTEAFF
v_gene: TRBV27
j_gene: TRBJ1-1
d_gene: -
abundance: -

CDR3nt: TGTGCCATCAGTGAGCGAGGTCCCAGGGAGGCAGATACGCAGTATTTT
CDR3aa: CAISERGPREADTQYF
v_gene: TRBV10-3
j_gene: TRBJ2-3
d_gene: -
abundance: -

CDR3nt: TGTGCCAGTAGTATACAGGACAGTGGTAATTCACCCCTCCACTTT
CDR3aa: CASSIQDSGNSPLHF
v_gene: TRBV19
j_gene: TRBJ1-6
d_gene: -
abundance: -

CDR3nt: TGTGCCAGCAGCCGCCGGCCAGGGGTTATTAACGAGCAGTACTTC
CDR3aa: CASSRRPGVINEQYF
v_gene: TRBV5-6
j_gene: TRBJ2-7
d_gene: -
abundance: -

CDR3nt: TGCGCCAGCAGCCCTCTTGGACAGGGTAGCTACAATGAGCAGTTCTTC
CDR3aa: CASSPLGQGSYNEQFF
v_gene: TRBV5-1
j_gene: TRBJ2-1
d_gene: TRBD1
abundance: few

CDR3nt: TGTGCCTGGAGATCGGGTGGTAGGGGGCTGGGGGGCTACACCTTC
CDR3aa: CAWRSGGRGLGGYTF
v_gene: TRBV30
j_gene: TRBJ1-2
d_gene: TRBD1
abundance: once

CDR3nt: TGTGCCAGTAGTTTGGGCCCAGCACCCATTAACTATGGCTACACCTTC
CDR3aa: CASSLGPAPINYGYTF
v_gene: TRBV19
j_gene: TRBJ1-2
d_gene: -
abundance: -

CDR3nt: TGTGCCAGCAGCAACCAGGGGCCTCCTGGAAACACCATATATTTT
CDR3aa: CASSNQGPPGNTIYF
v_gene: TRBV7-2
j_gene: TRBJ1-3
d_gene: -
abundance: -

CDR3nt: TGTGCCAGCGGCGACCGGGAGCTCTTT
CDR3aa: CASGDRELF
v_gene: TRBV28
j_gene: TRBJ1-1
d_gene: -
abundance: -

CDR3nt: TGCGCCAGCAGCTTGGGACAGGGTGGTCAGCCCCAGCATTTT
CDR3aa: CASSLGQGGQPQHF
v_gene: TRBV5-1
j_gene: TRBJ1-5
d_gene: TRBD1
abundance: once

CDR3nt: TGTGCCAGCATAAGGGGCGATAATGAAAAACTGTTTTTT
CDR3aa: CASIRGDNEKLFF
v_gene: TRBV7-9
j_gene: TRBJ1-4
d_gene: -
abundance: -

CDR3nt: TGTGCCAGCAGTTTAGCCGTACTGAACCAGGGGGGATCCTATAATTCACCCCTCCACTTT
CDR3aa: CASSLAVLNQGGSYNSPLHF
v_gene: TRBV27
j_gene: TRBJ1-6
d_gene: TRBD1
abundance: -

CDR3nt: TGTGCCAGCAGTTGGGACAGGGGGCTCGAAAAACTGTTTTTT
CDR3aa: CASSWDRGLEKLFF
v_gene: TRBV5-6
j_gene: TRBJ1-4
d_gene: TRBD1
abundance: -

CDR3nt: TGTGCCAGCAGTCGGGGGAATGAGCAGTTCTTC
CDR3aa: CASSRGNEQFF
v_gene: TRBV6-5
j_gene: TRBJ2-1
d_gene: -
abundance: few

CDR3nt: TGTGCCAGCAGCGTAGGACAGACCGGGGCCAACGTCCTGACTTTC
CDR3aa: CASSVGQTGANVLTF
v_gene: TRBV9
j_gene: TRBJ2-6
d_gene: -
abundance: -

CDR3nt: TGTGCCAGCAGCTACAGGGGTAGCGAGACCCAGTACTTC
CDR3aa: CASSYRGSETQYF
v_gene: TRBV5-4
j_gene: TRBJ2-5
d_gene: TRBD1
abundance: -

CDR3nt: TGTGCCAGCAGCCCCGCCCCCGCCAGTCAAGCTTTCTTT
CDR3aa: CASSPAPASQAFF
v_gene: TRBV3-1/TRBV3-2
j_gene: TRBJ1-1
d_gene: -
abundance: -

CDR3nt: TGTGCCAGCAGTTGGGTCATCCGGGACAGTGCCCCTAATCAGCCCCAGCATTTT
CDR3aa: CASSWVIRDSAPNQPQHF
v_gene: TRBV28
j_gene: TRBJ1-5
d_gene: TRBD1
abundance: -

CDR3nt: TGTGCCTGGGAACCGGCGGGAGCGGCCGGGGAGCTGTTTTTT
CDR3aa: CAWEPAGAAGELFF
v_gene: TRBV30
j_gene: TRBJ2-2
d_gene: TRBD2
abundance: -

CDR3nt: TGTGCCAGCAGTGAAAGCCCGACTAGCGGGTCTATCACAGATACGCAGTATTTT
CDR3aa: CASSESPTSGSITDTQYF
v_gene: TRBV6-1
j_gene: TRBJ2-3
d_gene: TRBD2
abundance: -

CDR3nt: TGTGCCAGCAGCTCCGGACAGGTCCCTTCCTACGAGCAGTACTTC
CDR3aa: CASSSGQVPSYEQYF
v_gene: TRBV5-4
j_gene: TRBJ2-7
d_gene: TRBD1
abundance: -

CDR3nt: TGTGCCAGCAGTTTCGAGGTTGGCACTGAAGCTTTCTTT
CDR3aa: CASSFEVGTEAFF
v_gene: TRBV2
j_gene: TRBJ1-1
d_gene: -
abundance: once

CDR3nt: TGTGCCAGCAGCTCCGTAGCGGGAGGGGTGGGCGAGCAGTACTTC
CDR3aa: CASSSVAGGVGEQYF
v_gene: TRBV7-2
j_gene: TRBJ2-7
d_gene: TRBD2
abundance: -

CDR3nt: TGTGCCAGCAGCGCGAGGGGGAGGAACACTGAAGCTTTCTTT
CDR3aa: CASSARGRNTEAFF
v_gene: TRBV6-2/TRBV6-3
j_gene: TRBJ1-1
d_gene: -
abundance: -

CDR3nt: TGTGCCAGCTCCGGGACAGGGGGCTTGTACGAGCAGTACTTC
CDR3aa: CASSGTGGLYEQYF
v_gene: TRBV18
j_gene: TRBJ2-7
d_gene: TRBD1
abundance: -

CDR3nt: TGTGCCGGCGGGGTTGGTGGCTACACCTTC
CDR3aa: CAGGVGGYTF
v_gene: TRBV2
j_gene: TRBJ1-2
d_gene: -
abundance: -

CDR3nt: TGTGCCAGCAGCCCAGGGACAGGTCCTAACTATGGCTACACCTTC
CDR3aa: CASSPGTGPNYGYTF
v_gene: TRBV3-1/TRBV3-2
j_gene: TRBJ1-2
d_gene: TRBD1
abundance: -

CDR3nt: TGTGCCATACCGTCGACAGAGAACACTGAAGCTTTCTTT
CDR3aa: CAIPSTENTEAFF
v_gene: TRBV21-1
j_gene: TRBJ1-1
d_gene: -
abundance: -

CDR3nt: TGTGCCAGTAGTCTCCGGGGACAGGGTTGGGAGACCCAGTACTTC
CDR3aa: CASSLRGQGWETQYF
v_gene: TRBV19
j_gene: TRBJ2-5
d_gene: TRBD1
abundance: -

CDR3nt: TGTGCCTGGAGTGCGGGACTAGCGGGGAGGGAGCAGTACTTC
CDR3aa: CAWSAGLAGREQYF
v_gene: TRBV30
j_gene: TRBJ2-7
d_gene: TRBD2
abundance: -

CDR3nt: TGTGCCAGTAGTATAGATCCTCCGGGACAGGTCCGCTACGAGCAGTACTTC
CDR3aa: CASSIDPPGQVRYEQYF
v_gene: TRBV19
j_gene: TRBJ2-7
d_gene: TRBD1
abundance: -

CDR3nt: TGCAGCGCCACTCCCGCGAATGAGCAGTTCTTC
CDR3aa: CSATPANEQFF
v_gene: TRBV29-1
j_gene: TRBJ2-1
d_gene: -
abundance: -

CDR3nt: TGTGCCAGCAGCTTGGCCTGGAAAACAGGGAACACTGAAGCTTTCTTT
CDR3aa: CASSLAWKTGNTEAFF
v_gene: TRBV5-6
j_gene: TRBJ1-1
d_gene: -
abundance: -

CDR3nt: TGTGCCAGCAGCAGCCTGCGGGGGCGAGGGGCCCAGTACTTC
CDR3aa: CASSSLRGRGAQYF
v_gene: TRBV5-6
j_gene: TRBJ2-5
d_gene: -
abundance: -